Below, 19 T cell receptor beta chains from the same sample are listed, as sequenced in a study of shared clonotypes between healthy human individuals. Positively selected for CCR7, the CD45RO-negative cells used as naive CD8 cells excluded terminally differentiated effector memory CD45RA+ cells. Clones were sequenced by immunoSEQ multiplex PCR, and TCRdb holds only the in-frame ones, with some missing. The data contain roughly 2.1 million clones, 93% of them singletons. Specimen: naive CD8+ T cells from PBMCs. The receptors stem from a man aged 18-30 years in good health. Some clones in this sample may be carry-over from other donors' samples.

The CDR3 bases are TGCGCCAGCAGCCACCCGGTAGGGGGCCTCAATGAGCAGTTCTTC. Encoded protein: CASSHPVGGLNEQFF. The chain recombines TRBV4-1 with TRBJ2-1; 7 positions match TRBD1. The CDR3 is 15 residues long. V gave up 3 bases and J gave up 6 bases; unmatched junction bases: 8. Germline CDR1 and CDR2: MGHRA and YSYEKL.

This clone was detected once. The chain is built from TRBV4-1 and TRBJ2-7, with D perhaps TRBD2 (5 bases). The CDR3 consists of 14 residues. CDR1 and CDR2 (germline): MGHRA, YSYEKL. Trimming pared 4 bases from V and 3 bases from J, leaving 13 bases between. CDR3 loop: CASSPQIAGYEQYF. CDR3 coding DNA: TGCGCCAGCAGCCCCCAGATCGCGGGCTACGAGCAGTACTTC.

The chain carries TRBV5-8 and TRBJ1-5; D gene uncertain. Germline-derived CDR1 and CDR2 are SGHTS and YDEGEE. The CDR3 has 15 amino acids. The ends were cut back, 1 base at V and 0 bases at J, with 8 bases in the middle. The CDR3 sequence: CASSLRGDSNQPQHF. The CDR3, as DNA: TGTGCCAGCAGCTTGCGAGGAGATAGCAATCAGCCCCAGCATTTT.

This chain joins TRBV27 and TRBJ1-1; perhaps TRBD1 as D (5 bases). Germline-derived CDR1 and CDR2 are MNHEY and SMNVEV (reference sequence). V was clipped by 5 bases and J by 4 bases, with 17 bases between them. CDR3 length: 15 residues. The CDR3 region is CASSHRTGTSTEAFF. CDR3 nucleotide sequence: TGTGCCAGCAGTCACCGGACGGGGACGAGCACTGAAGCTTTCTTT.

This chain uses TRBV30 with TRBJ2-3, with D perhaps given as TRBD1 or TRBD2 (6 bases each). The V and J ends lost 5 bases and 3 bases respectively, with 24 bases between them. Germline V gene sequence: CDR1 GTSNPN, CDR2 SVGIG (reference sequence). The CDR3 has 17 residues. The CDR3 protein is CAWAPKSGAVSTDTQYF. The CDR3, as DNA: TGTGCCTGGGCCCCAAAATCGGGGGCTGTGAGTACAGATACGCAGTATTTT.

The chain combines TRBV5-1 with TRBJ2-3; tentatively, D is TRBD2 (5 bases). There are 15 residues in the CDR3. V was cut by 5 bases and J by 3 bases, with 16 bases left in between. In germline, CDR1 is SGHRS, CDR2 YFSETQ. DNA for the CDR3: TGCGCCAGCAGAGTCCCCCGGGGAGATACAGATACGCAGTATTTT. Translating it yields CASRVPRGDTDTQYF. The whole variable domain, filled in from reference TRBV5-1 and TRBJ2-3, reads KAGVTQTPRYLIKTRGQQVTLSCSPISGHRSVSWYQQTPGQGLQFLFEYFSETQRNKGNFPGRFSGRQFSNSRSEMNVSTLELGDSALYLCASRVPRGDTDTQYFGPGTRLTVL.

This chain links TRBV7-8 with TRBJ1-5; D might be TRBD1 (5 bases). Trimming stripped 0 bases from V and 0 bases from J, with 15 bases between. The germline V gene encodes CDR1 SGHVS and CDR2 FQNEAQ. The CDR3 length is 18 residues. In nucleotides, the CDR3 is TGTGCCAGCAGCTTAGCGTTCGTGGGCAGGGTTAGCAATCAGCCCCAGCATTTT. It specifies CASSLAFVGRVSNQPQHF.

The V call is TRBV28, the J call TRBJ2-6; 8 nucleotides align to TRBD1. CDR1 and CDR2 from the germline V gene are MDHEN and SYDVKM. The ends lost 5 bases at V and 0 bases at J; junction bases unmatched: 9. The CDR3 runs to 18 residues. In nucleotides, the CDR3 is TGTGCCAGCAGTGCCCCGAGACAGGGGTTCTCTGGGGCCAACGTCCTGACTTTC. It specifies CASSAPRQGFSGANVLTF.

The V and J genes are TRBV5-8 and TRBJ2-5; maybe TRBD2 (5 bases). The V and J ends lost 2 bases and 1 base respectively, with 9 bases between them. Germline CDR1 is SGHTS and CDR2 is YDEGEE. The CDR3 is made up of 14 amino acids. The CDR3 nucleotides are TGTGCCAGCAGCTTCCGAGGGATCCAAGAGACCCAGTACTTC. This sequence encodes CASSFRGIQETQYF. Full variable domain (missing parts from reference TRBV5-8 and TRBJ2-5): EAGVTQSPTHLIKTRGQQATLRCSPISGHTSVYWYQQALGLGLQFLLWYDEGEERNRGNFPPRFSGRQFPNYSSELNVNALELEDSALYLCASSFRGIQETQYFGPGTRLLVL.

This chain joins TRBV7-9 and TRBJ1-2; 7 bases align to TRBD1. CDR3 length: 15 amino acids. Looked up from germline, CDR1 is SEHNR and CDR2 is FQNEAQ (reference sequence). The junction had 11 bases not matched to a gene; V was cut back by 5 bases and J by 5 bases. The CDR3 protein is CASSLQDRVSYGYTF. CDR3 coding DNA: TGTGCCAGCAGCCTCCAAGACAGGGTTTCGTATGGCTACACCTTC.

A few counts support this clone. This chain's CDR3 is CASGIGRSEQYF. In DNA form, the CDR3 reads TGCGCCAGCGGCATAGGGCGGAGCGAGCAGTACTTC. The chain recombines TRBV5-1 with TRBJ2-7; D remains ambiguous. The V gene lost 7 bases and the J gene lost 6 bases, with 14 bases spanning the gap. The CDR3 has 12 residues. Germline values: CDR1 SGHRS, CDR2 YFSETQ.

The CDR3 nucleotides read TGTGCCAGCAGTTACCCCAGGTTGTACGAGCAGTACTTC. This sequence encodes CASSYPRLYEQYF. The chain has TRBV6-5 and TRBJ2-7; D unclear. Germline loops: CDR1 MNHEY, CDR2 SVGAGI. This CDR3 spans 13 amino acids. Trimming cost V 2 bases and J 4 bases, with 9 bases left between them.

In its sample, this clone was seen a few times. This chain joins TRBV9 and TRBJ2-7; 9 bases are a match to TRBD2. This CDR3 spans 15 amino acids. V shed 2 bases, J shed 6 bases, and the junction held 9 bases outside the gene matches. Germline lookup yields CDR1 SGDLS and CDR2 YYNGEE. CDR3 nucleotide sequence: TGTGCCAGCAGCGTCGGCGGGAGGGCCGGAGGCGAGCAGTACTTC. Its protein is CASSVGGRAGGEQYF.

CDR3 DNA sequence: TGTGCCAGCAACCTCGGGGGGAACGAGCAGTACTTC. Translated: CASNLGGNEQYF. This chain connects TRBV7-9 to TRBJ2-7; 7 bases align to TRBD2. CDR3 size: 12 residues. Germline assignment: CDR1 SEHNR and CDR2 FQNEAQ (reference sequence). V lost 7 bases to trimming and J lost 5 bases; unmatched junction nucleotides: 5.

This clone came up once. This chain uses TRBV9 with TRBJ1-2; a possible D gene is TRBD1 (6 bases). The length of the CDR3 is 15 residues. The germline gives CDR1 SGDLS, CDR2 YYNGEE. The germline V and J ends were trimmed by 5 bases and 8 bases, with 22 bases remaining between them. In nucleotides, the CDR3 is TGTGCCAGCAGTGTCGGACAGCATCGGTCGGAGGGCTACACCTTC. Translated, it gives CASSVGQHRSEGYTF.

The V call is TRBV29-1, the J call TRBJ2-3; D remains unclear. Looked up from germline, CDR1 is SQVTM and CDR2 is ANQGSEA. V dropped 4 bases and J dropped 1 base, with 12 bases sitting between them. The CDR3 covers 14 residues. The CDR3, as DNA: TGCAGCGTTGCGGCTGCGGCGGGCACAGATACGCAGTATTTT. It translates to CSVAAAAGTDTQYF.

The CDR3: CASSPPINEKLFF. The CDR3 region has the DNA TGTGCCAGCTCACCACCTATTAATGAAAAACTGTTTTTT. This chain connects TRBV18 to TRBJ1-4; no reliable D call. Germline CDR1 KGHSH, CDR2 LQKENI. The CDR3 loop spans 13 amino acids. V lost 0 bases to trimming and J lost 4 bases, with 3 bases between them.

The chain couples TRBV6-1 to TRBJ1-6; D is possibly TRBD1 (5 bases). Trimming took off 6 bases at V and 6 bases at J, with 15 bases between the two ends. The germline CDR1 and CDR2 sequences are MNHNS and SASEGT. The CDR3 has 15 residues. The CDR3 bases are TGTGCCAGCAGAGAGACAGAAGTCCTTAATTCACCCCTCCACTTT. This codes for CASRETEVLNSPLHF.

The CDR3 coding sequence is TGTGCCAGCAGCCCGGGACAGGGGGAATTACTCACTGAAGCTTTCTTT. Amino acids: CASSPGQGELLTEAFF. V usage is TRBV7-6 and J usage is TRBJ1-1, with 11 bases lining up with TRBD1. Trimming at V came to 5 bases and at J to 4 bases, leaving 9 bases not matched to a gene. The germline gives CDR1 SGHVS, CDR2 FNYEAQ. The CDR3 spans 16 residues.